A selection of T cell receptor beta chains follows, all from one sample in a study of memory CD4+ T cells and cytomegalovirus serostatus. Sequenced by immunoSEQ multiplex PCR; TCRdb stores in-frame clones only, minus some. The sample consists of more than 50,000 clones, roughly 78% of them appearing once. Specimen: memory CD4+ T cells from blood. The receptors originated from an adult in good health and CMV-seronegative. The CDR3 runs from the conserved cysteine through the conserved F or W. Fields, in order: J gene, V gene, D gene, clone size, CDR3 DNA, CDR3 protein. The D gene is left open where the match is weak. Expanded clones are given a class, and other clones once, few, many or no size at all.

TRBJ1-6	TRBV7-8	.	.	TGTGCCAGCAGCTTTGGGTCGTTCGCCTATAATTCACCCCTCCACTTT	CASSFGSFAYNSPLHF
TRBJ1-2	TRBV19	.	.	TGTGCCAGTAGTATTTTACCAGGGGATGGCTACACCTTC	CASSILPGDGYTF
TRBJ2-5	TRBV25-1	.	.	TGTGCCAGCAGTGAATATTCAGGGTGGGGAGAGACCCAGTACTTC	CASSEYSGWGETQYF
TRBJ1-2	TRBV6-1	TRBD1	.	TGTGCCAGCAGCCGGACAGGGGAGGGAGGCTACACCTTC	CASSRTGEGGYTF
TRBJ1-3	TRBV6-6	.	.	TGTGCCAGCAGTACCGGGGGGCCTGGAAACACCATATATTTT	CASSTGGPGNTIYF
TRBJ1-5	TRBV11-2	TRBD1	.	TGTGCCAGCAGCTTGGAGACAGGGTTGGGGCAGCCCCAGCATTTT	CASSLETGLGQPQHF
TRBJ2-3	TRBV4-2	.	once	TGTGCCAGCAGCCAAGATAACCCGAGCGGCACAGATACGCAGTATTTT	CASSQDNPSGTDTQYF
TRBJ2-7	TRBV10-3	TRBD1	.	TGTGCCATCAGACCGGGACAGCACTACGAGCAGTACTTC	CAIRPGQHYEQYF
TRBJ1-2	TRBV5-6	.	.	TGTGCCAGCAGCCAAACTTTGAGTGAACCTTGGGGATCTGGCGGCTACACCTTC	CASSQTLSEPWGSGGYTF
TRBJ1-5	TRBV6-1	.	.	TGTGCCAGCACCTCTTCCAATCAGCCCCAGCATTTT	CASTSSNQPQHF
TRBJ1-5	TRBV28	.	.	TGTGCCAGCATCACTAAGGGGAGCAATCAGCCCCAGCATTTT	CASITKGSNQPQHF
TRBJ1-1	TRBV6-5	.	.	TGTGCCAGCAGTCTAACACGGAACACTGAAGCTTTCTTT	CASSLTRNTEAFF
TRBJ2-3	TRBV11-1	.	.	TGTGCCAGCAGCTTAGCTCCGGATACGCAGTATTTT	CASSLAPDTQYF
TRBJ2-5	TRBV6-6	TRBD1	.	TGTGCCAGCAGAGGGACAGGGGGGGAGACCCAGTACTTC	CASRGTGGETQYF
TRBJ1-1	TRBV6-1	.	few	TGTGCCAGCAAAAGGGGTCACGAGAACACTGAAGCTTTCTTT	CASKRGHENTEAFF
TRBJ1-1	TRBV7-2	.	few	TGTGCCAGCAGCTTAGATTGGCGCACTGAAGCTTTCTTT	CASSLDWRTEAFF
TRBJ1-2	TRBV5-5	.	.	TGTGCCAGCAGCTTGGAGGCTCGCTATGGCTACACCTTC	CASSLEARYGYTF
TRBJ1-1	TRBV9	.	.	TGTGCCAGCAGCGTAGGGCATGGTGGCACTGAAGCTTTCTTT	CASSVGHGGTEAFF
TRBJ1-2	TRBV7-9	TRBD1	medium-sized	TGTGCCAGCAGCATGACAGGGGTCGGCTACACCTTC	CASSMTGVGYTF
TRBJ1-1	TRBV5-5	.	.	TGTGCCAGCAGCTTGTCCAGGGTGAACACTGAAGCTTTCTTT	CASSLSRVNTEAFF
TRBJ1-2	TRBV5-6	TRBD1	.	TGTGCCAGCAGCTTGGTGTGGGGACAGGGGGCCTCAGGCTACACCTTC	CASSLVWGQGASGYTF
TRBJ1-3	TRBV27	.	.	TGTGCCAGCAGCCGAACAGGGCCCGAGGACACCATATATTTT	CASSRTGPEDTIYF
TRBJ1-2	TRBV4-3	.	.	TGCGCCAGCAGCCAAGTCGCACAGGGTCGATATGGCTACACCTTC	CASSQVAQGRYGYTF
TRBJ1-2	TRBV6-5	.	.	TGTGCCACCAAGCAGGGGCCTAACTATGGCTACACCTTC	CATKQGPNYGYTF
TRBJ1-6	TRBV7-2	.	once	TGTGCCAGCAGCGGAGAGGTGTCCTATAATTCACCCCTCCACTTT	CASSGEVSYNSPLHF
TRBJ2-5	TRBV29-1	.	once	TGCAGCGTTGTTATTGGGGGAGAGACCCAGTACTTC	CSVVIGGETQYF
TRBJ1-1	TRBV16	TRBD1	.	TGTGCCAGCAGCCTGGACAGGGGGAACACTGAAGCTTTCTTT	CASSLDRGNTEAFF
TRBJ2-1	TRBV30	.	.	TGTGCCTGGAGTGGGGGGGCCTATAATGAGCAGTTCTTC	CAWSGGAYNEQFF
TRBJ1-3	TRBV5-6	TRBD1	.	TGTGCCAGCAGCGACAGGGGGCAACCACCCTCTGGAAACACCATATATTTT	CASSDRGQPPSGNTIYF
TRBJ2-5	TRBV12-5	.	.	TGTGCTAGTGGCCCTGGTCCGGCAGGGGAGACCCAGTACTTC	CASGPGPAGETQYF
TRBJ1-5	TRBV28	TRBD1	.	TGTGCCAGCAGATCATCAGGGGGCGGACAGCCCCAGCATTTT	CASRSSGGGQPQHF
TRBJ2-1	TRBV6-6	.	.	TGTGCCGGCCGGGGGCCTGGCGACAATGAGCAGTTCTTC	CAGRGPGDNEQFF
TRBJ2-5	TRBV27	TRBD1	.	TGTGCCAGCAGTTCGACAGGGGCGGGGGAGACCCAGTACTTC	CASSSTGAGETQYF
TRBJ2-1	TRBV25-1	TRBD1	.	TGTGCCAGCGTGGGACAGGCCTACAATGAGCAGTTCTTC	CASVGQAYNEQFF
TRBJ2-3	TRBV11-2	.	.	TGTGCCAGCAGCTTAGGCCTACTAGTGGGGGATACGCAGTATTTT	CASSLGLLVGDTQYF
TRBJ2-3	TRBV5-4	.	.	TGTGCCAGCAGCATCCCCACCCATGGTGATACGCAGTATTTT	CASSIPTHGDTQYF
TRBJ1-1	TRBV9	.	.	TGTGCCAGCAGCGCCCGGGAGAACACTGAAGCTTTCTTT	CASSARENTEAFF
TRBJ1-1	TRBV10-3	.	.	TGTGCCATCAGAAGAATAGTAATGGGGACAAAAAAACCGGAGAACACTGAAGCTTTCTTT	CAIRRIVMGTKKPENTEAFF
TRBJ2-5	TRBV9	.	.	TGTGCCAGCAGCGCCCAAGAGACCCAGTACTTC	CASSAQETQYF
TRBJ2-1	TRBV19	TRBD2	.	TGTGCCAGTAGTACCGGACTAGCGGGGGGGCGGCATCTCTTC	CASSTGLAGGRHLF
TRBJ1-4	TRBV7-9	.	.	TGTGCCAGCACCCTTCTCGTGGGGACGTTTGAAAAACTGTTTTTT	CASTLLVGTFEKLFF
TRBJ2-7	TRBV6-5	.	.	TGTGCCAGCAGTTCGAGACCTGGGGGCTCCTACGAGCAGTACTTC	CASSSRPGGSYEQYF
TRBJ2-1	TRBV9	.	.	TGTGCCAGCAGCCTCACGAGGGGCAATGAGCAGTTCTTC	CASSLTRGNEQFF
TRBJ1-1	TRBV2	.	once	TGTGCCAGCTCAAGGGATGGGGCTATGGGAACTGAAGCTTTCTTT	CASSRDGAMGTEAFF
TRBJ2-2	TRBV6-1	.	few	TGTGCCAGCAGTGAAGGGGACACCGGGGAGCTGTTTTTT	CASSEGDTGELFF
TRBJ2-4	TRBV28	.	.	TGTGCCAGCAGTGGACTAGCCAAAAACATTCAGTACTTC	CASSGLAKNIQYF
TRBJ2-1	TRBV28	TRBD2	.	TGTGCCAGCATCTTCGGGGGGGCACAGAATGAGCAGTTCTTC	CASIFGGAQNEQFF
TRBJ2-4	TRBV7-2	.	.	TGTGCCAGCAGCCGGGACTCACTAGCCAAAAACATTCAGTACTTC	CASSRDSLAKNIQYF
TRBJ1-2	TRBV5-4	.	once	TGTGCCAGCAGCCCGAAAGCCGGGAACTCTGGCTACACCTTC	CASSPKAGNSGYTF
TRBJ2-7	TRBV29-1	.	.	TGCAGCGTTGCCCTAGGTTTAAGTGGAGAGCAGTACTTC	CSVALGLSGEQYF
TRBJ1-1	TRBV27	TRBD1	.	TGTGCCAGCAGTTCGGACCGGGACAGGGGGCGTGAAGCTTTCTTT	CASSSDRDRGREAFF
TRBJ2-5	TRBV5-1	.	.	TGCGCCAGCTCAACCCCAGGGAAAGAGACCCAGTACTTC	CASSTPGKETQYF
TRBJ1-2	TRBV6-4	TRBD1	.	TGTGCCAGCAGTGAGCCAGGGGGCTATGGCTACACCTTC	CASSEPGGYGYTF
TRBJ2-2	TRBV11-2	.	.	TGTGCCAGCAGCTCCTATTTAAGGGGGACCGGGGAGCTGTTTTTT	CASSSYLRGTGELFF
TRBJ1-1	TRBV10-3	TRBD1	.	TGTGCCATCAGGGGACAGGGTTACACTGAAGCTTTCTTT	CAIRGQGYTEAFF
TRBJ2-3	TRBV6-5	.	.	TGTGCCAGCAGGCTTCAGTGGGGGAGCACAGATACGCAGTATTTT	CASRLQWGSTDTQYF
TRBJ1-5	TRBV21-1	.	.	TGTGCCAGCAATCGGGGTCAGGGGGCTTGGAGCAATCAGCCCCAGCATTTT	CASNRGQGAWSNQPQHF